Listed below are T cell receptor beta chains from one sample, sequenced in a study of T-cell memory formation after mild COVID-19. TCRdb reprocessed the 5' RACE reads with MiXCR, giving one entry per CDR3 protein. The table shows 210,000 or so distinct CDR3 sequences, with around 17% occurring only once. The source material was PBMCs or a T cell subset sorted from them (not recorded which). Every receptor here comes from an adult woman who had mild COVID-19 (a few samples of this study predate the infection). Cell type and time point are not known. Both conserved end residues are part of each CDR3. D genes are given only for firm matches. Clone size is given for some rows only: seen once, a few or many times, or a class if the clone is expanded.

CDR3 protein: CASSSRQGGNYGYTF; CDR3 DNA: TGTGCCAGCAGTTCCCGGCAGGGAGGAAACTATGGCTACACCTTC; D gene: .; clone size: .; V gene: TRBV12-3/TRBV12-4; J gene: TRBJ1-2
CDR3 protein: CASSFIWAGTSGSTGELFF; CDR3 DNA: TGTGCCAGCAGTTTCATTTGGGCCGGGACTAGCGGCTCCACCGGGGAGCTGTTTTTT; D gene: TRBD2; clone size: many; V gene: TRBV12-3/TRBV12-4; J gene: TRBJ2-2
CDR3 protein: CASSERDRGLMNTEAFF; CDR3 DNA: TGTGCCAGCAGTGAACGGGACAGGGGCCTTATGAACACTGAAGCTTTCTTT; D gene: TRBD1; clone size: .; V gene: TRBV25-1; J gene: TRBJ1-1
CDR3 protein: CSARSRVHEQYF; CDR3 DNA: TGCAGTGCTAGAAGCAGGGTCCACGAGCAGTACTTC; D gene: .; clone size: .; V gene: TRBV20-1; J gene: TRBJ2-7
CDR3 protein: CASTLGSAYSNQPQHF; CDR3 DNA: TGTGCCAGTACGCTGGGGTCCGCGTATAGCAATCAGCCCCAGCATTTT; D gene: .; clone size: .; V gene: TRBV19; J gene: TRBJ1-5
CDR3 protein: CASSLGQGAARSGNTIYF; CDR3 DNA: TGCGCCAGCAGCTTGGGACAGGGGGCTGCACGGTCTGGAAACACCATATATTTT; D gene: TRBD1; clone size: few; V gene: TRBV5-1; J gene: TRBJ1-3
CDR3 protein: CASGRRDRVYNSPLHF; CDR3 DNA: TGTGCCAGCGGCCGACGGGACAGGGTCTATAATTCACCCCTCCACTTT; D gene: TRBD1; clone size: few; V gene: TRBV6-6; J gene: TRBJ1-6
CDR3 protein: CASSLWSVTGGKLFF; CDR3 DNA: TGTGCCAGCAGTTTGTGGAGCGTTACAGGGGGAAAACTGTTTTTT; D gene: TRBD1; clone size: .; V gene: TRBV27; J gene: TRBJ1-4
CDR3 protein: CSVEPPGSRLYNEQFF; CDR3 DNA: TGCAGCGTTGAACCCCCTGGTAGCAGGCTCTACAATGAGCAGTTCTTC; D gene: .; clone size: many; V gene: TRBV29-1; J gene: TRBJ2-1
CDR3 protein: CSVGNRQGSGETQYF; CDR3 DNA: TGCAGCGTTGGGAACCGACAGGGATCGGGAGAGACCCAGTACTTC; D gene: TRBD1; clone size: .; V gene: TRBV29-1; J gene: TRBJ2-5
CDR3 protein: CASSLGGGQSYEQYF; CDR3 DNA: TGTGCCAGTAGCCTAGGGGGGGGGCAGTCCTACGAGCAGTACTTC; D gene: .; clone size: once; V gene: TRBV19; J gene: TRBJ2-7
CDR3 protein: CASSYGPGSSYEQYF; CDR3 DNA: TGTGCCAGCAGTTACGGCCCGGGGTCCTCCTACGAGCAGTACTTC; D gene: .; clone size: .; V gene: TRBV6-6; J gene: TRBJ2-7
CDR3 protein: CASSQEWGNEQFF; CDR3 DNA: TGCGCCAGCAGCCAAGAGTGGGGCAATGAGCAGTTCTTC; D gene: .; clone size: .; V gene: TRBV5-1; J gene: TRBJ2-1
CDR3 protein: CSARDPRVTYGYTF; CDR3 DNA: TGCAGTGCTAGAGACCCGCGGGTTACCTATGGCTACACCTTC; D gene: .; clone size: .; V gene: TRBV20-1; J gene: TRBJ1-2
CDR3 protein: CSAGPGGDFTYTQYF; CDR3 DNA: TGCAGTGCCGGCCCCGGCGGGGACTTTACATATACGCAGTATTTT; D gene: .; clone size: .; V gene: TRBV20-1; J gene: TRBJ2-3
CDR3 protein: CASSLGGTYTSGQYF; CDR3 DNA: TGTGCCAGCAGCTTAGGTGGGACCTACACCTCAGGGCAGTACTTC; D gene: .; clone size: few; V gene: TRBV11-2; J gene: TRBJ2-7
CDR3 protein: CSARDKTGFTYGYTF; CDR3 DNA: TGCAGTGCTAGAGACAAAACAGGGTTCACCTATGGCTACACCTTC; D gene: .; clone size: many; V gene: TRBV20-1; J gene: TRBJ1-2
CDR3 protein: CATRQVSDTQYF; CDR3 DNA: TGTGCCACCCGACAGGTATCAGATACGCAGTATTTT; D gene: .; clone size: .; V gene: TRBV10-3; J gene: TRBJ2-3
CDR3 protein: CASAGQGRDTQYF; CDR3 DNA: TGTGCCAGCGCGGGGCAGGGTCGAGATACGCAGTATTTT; D gene: .; clone size: few; V gene: TRBV10-3; J gene: TRBJ2-3
CDR3 protein: CSARGRWEYGYTF; CDR3 DNA: TGCAGTGCTAGAGGCAGGTGGGAATATGGCTACACCTTC; D gene: .; clone size: few; V gene: TRBV20-1; J gene: TRBJ1-2
CDR3 protein: CASSKKDRGGSYGYTF; CDR3 DNA: TGTGCCAGCAGTAAGAAGGACAGGGGAGGGTCCTATGGCTACACCTTC; D gene: TRBD1; clone size: .; V gene: TRBV2; J gene: TRBJ1-2
CDR3 protein: CASSSGTGRSGANVLTF; CDR3 DNA: TGTGCCAGCAGTTCCGGGACAGGGAGATCTGGGGCCAACGTCCTGACTTTC; D gene: TRBD1; clone size: .; V gene: TRBV12-3/TRBV12-4; J gene: TRBJ2-6
CDR3 protein: CASSLDRGSYEQYF; CDR3 DNA: TGCGCCAGCAGCTTGGACAGGGGGTCCTACGAGCAGTACTTC; D gene: TRBD1; clone size: many; V gene: TRBV5-1; J gene: TRBJ2-7
CDR3 protein: CASSFRGSGAGANVLTF; CDR3 DNA: TGTGCCAGCAGCTTCCGGGGTAGCGGGGCTGGGGCCAACGTCCTGACTTTC; D gene: TRBD2; clone size: once; V gene: TRBV11-3; J gene: TRBJ2-6
CDR3 protein: CASSDYGTYTSEQYF; CDR3 DNA: TGTGCCAGCAGCGACTACGGGACGTACACCTCCGAGCAGTACTTC; D gene: .; clone size: .; V gene: TRBV3-1; J gene: TRBJ2-7
CDR3 protein: CASSLFPVGTKETQYF; CDR3 DNA: TGTGCCAGCAGCCTCTTCCCTGTGGGGACCAAAGAGACCCAGTACTTC; D gene: .; clone size: many; V gene: TRBV12-3/TRBV12-4; J gene: TRBJ2-5
CDR3 protein: CASSSTTGRLNYGYTF; CDR3 DNA: TGCGCCAGCAGCTCTACGACAGGGCGTTTGAACTATGGCTACACCTTC; D gene: TRBD1; clone size: .; V gene: TRBV5-1; J gene: TRBJ1-2
CDR3 protein: CASRATGSGYTF; CDR3 DNA: TGTGCCAGCAGAGCGACAGGGAGCGGCTACACCTTC; D gene: TRBD1; clone size: .; V gene: TRBV6-5; J gene: TRBJ1-2
CDR3 protein: CASRTGGFYNEQFF; CDR3 DNA: TGTGCCAGTAGGACAGGGGGTTTTTACAATGAGCAGTTCTTC; D gene: TRBD1; clone size: .; V gene: TRBV12-3/TRBV12-4; J gene: TRBJ2-1
CDR3 protein: CASGTGGRDTQYF; CDR3 DNA: TGTGCCAGCGGGACAGGGGGCAGAGATACGCAGTATTTT; D gene: TRBD1; clone size: many; V gene: TRBV9; J gene: TRBJ2-3
CDR3 protein: CSARRRGNSNTGELFF; CDR3 DNA: TGCAGTGCTAGGCGGCGGGGGAACTCAAACACCGGGGAGCTGTTTTTT; D gene: TRBD2; clone size: .; V gene: TRBV20-1; J gene: TRBJ2-2
CDR3 protein: CASHGLAGGGSYNEQFF; CDR3 DNA: TGTGCCAGCCATGGACTAGCGGGAGGAGGTTCCTACAATGAGCAGTTCTTC; D gene: TRBD2; clone size: few; V gene: TRBV7-8; J gene: TRBJ2-1
CDR3 protein: CASTPDRGLYEQYF; CDR3 DNA: TGTGCCAGCACCCCGGACAGGGGGCTTTACGAGCAGTACTTC; D gene: TRBD1; clone size: few; V gene: TRBV2; J gene: TRBJ2-7
CDR3 protein: CASSSSGTGLYEQYF; CDR3 DNA: TGTGCCAGCAGCAGCTCCGGGACAGGCCTTTACGAGCAGTACTTC; D gene: TRBD1; clone size: few; V gene: TRBV2; J gene: TRBJ2-7
CDR3 protein: CASSLVLAVYNEQFF; CDR3 DNA: TGTGCCAGCAGCTTGGTCCTAGCGGTATACAATGAGCAGTTCTTC; D gene: TRBD2; clone size: .; V gene: TRBV5-5; J gene: TRBJ2-1
CDR3 protein: CASSQIPGRGADTQYF; CDR3 DNA: TGCGCCAGCAGCCAAATTCCCGGTCGAGGGGCAGATACGCAGTATTTT; D gene: .; clone size: .; V gene: TRBV4-1; J gene: TRBJ2-3
CDR3 protein: CATSSAAFYGYTF; CDR3 DNA: TGTGCCACCAGTTCGGCGGCCTTCTATGGCTACACCTTC; D gene: .; clone size: .; V gene: TRBV24-1; J gene: TRBJ1-2
CDR3 protein: CASSLAVGSLETQYF; CDR3 DNA: TGTGCCAGCAGCTTAGCGGTTGGGAGCCTGGAGACCCAGTACTTC; D gene: .; clone size: many; V gene: TRBV7-9; J gene: TRBJ2-5
CDR3 protein: CASSLFRGQTEAFF; CDR3 DNA: TGTGCCAGCAGTTTATTCAGGGGGCAAACTGAAGCTTTCTTT; D gene: TRBD1; clone size: few; V gene: TRBV12-3/TRBV12-4; J gene: TRBJ1-1
CDR3 protein: CASSKRKTGNTEAFF; CDR3 DNA: TGTGCCAGCAGTAAGCGGAAGACAGGGAACACTGAAGCTTTCTTT; D gene: .; clone size: few; V gene: TRBV6-2/TRBV6-3; J gene: TRBJ1-1
CDR3 protein: CASSKGTGGRETQYF; CDR3 DNA: TGTGCCAGCAGCAAGGGGACAGGGGGCCGGGAGACCCAGTACTTC; D gene: TRBD1; clone size: few; V gene: TRBV7-9; J gene: TRBJ2-5
CDR3 protein: CASSKRGTEQETQYF; CDR3 DNA: TGTGCCAGCAGCAAACGAGGGACAGAACAAGAGACCCAGTACTTC; D gene: .; clone size: .; V gene: TRBV21-1; J gene: TRBJ2-5
CDR3 protein: CASSPIVRQAGSYEQYF; CDR3 DNA: TGTGCCAGCAGCCCCATCGTTAGGCAGGCGGGCTCCTACGAGCAGTACTTC; D gene: .; clone size: many; V gene: TRBV7-7; J gene: TRBJ2-7
CDR3 protein: CAWSATDPRRGPYNEQFF; CDR3 DNA: TGTGCCTGGAGTGCAACCGACCCCCGGCGGGGACCCTACAATGAGCAGTTCTTC; D gene: .; clone size: few; V gene: TRBV30; J gene: TRBJ2-1
CDR3 protein: CASSPERGRGFGSYNEQFF; CDR3 DNA: TGCGCCAGCAGCCCAGAACGTGGTCGGGGGTTCGGCTCCTACAATGAGCAGTTCTTC; D gene: .; clone size: .; V gene: TRBV5-1; J gene: TRBJ2-1
CDR3 protein: CASSLRTSKFF; CDR3 DNA: TGTGCCAGCAGCTTAAGGACTAGCAAGTTCTTC; D gene: TRBD2; clone size: .; V gene: TRBV7-2; J gene: TRBJ2-1
CDR3 protein: CATSDRTSGSYEQYF; CDR3 DNA: TGTGCCACCAGTGATCGGACTAGCGGCTCCTACGAGCAGTACTTC; D gene: TRBD2; clone size: many; V gene: TRBV24-1; J gene: TRBJ2-7
CDR3 protein: CASTSGTGTNEQYF; CDR3 DNA: TGCGCCAGCACTTCCGGGACAGGGACTAACGAGCAGTACTTC; D gene: TRBD1; clone size: .; V gene: TRBV5-1; J gene: TRBJ2-7
CDR3 protein: CASSQDPSGMKMRTQYF; CDR3 DNA: TGTGCCAGCAGCCAAGACCCTAGCGGGATGAAGATGAGGACCCAGTACTTC; D gene: TRBD2; clone size: .; V gene: TRBV3-1; J gene: TRBJ2-5
CDR3 protein: CASSPLNRVAHEQFF; CDR3 DNA: TGTGCCAGCAGCCCATTAAACAGGGTTGCCCATGAGCAGTTCTTC; D gene: .; clone size: many; V gene: TRBV7-2; J gene: TRBJ2-1
CDR3 protein: CATSRDFEQFF; CDR3 DNA: TGTGCCACCAGCCGGGACTTTGAGCAGTTCTTC; D gene: .; clone size: .; V gene: TRBV24-1; J gene: TRBJ2-1